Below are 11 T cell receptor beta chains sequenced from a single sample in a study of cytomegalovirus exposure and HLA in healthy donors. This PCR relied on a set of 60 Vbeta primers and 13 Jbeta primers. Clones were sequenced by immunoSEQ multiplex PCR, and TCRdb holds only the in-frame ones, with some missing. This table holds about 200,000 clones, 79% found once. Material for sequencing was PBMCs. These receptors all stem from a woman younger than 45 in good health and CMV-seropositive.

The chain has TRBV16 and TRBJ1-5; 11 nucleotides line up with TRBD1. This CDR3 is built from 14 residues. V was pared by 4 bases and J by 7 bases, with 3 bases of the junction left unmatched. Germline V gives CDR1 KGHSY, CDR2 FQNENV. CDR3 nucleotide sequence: TGTGCCAGCAGCCGGACAGGGGGCCACCAGCCCCAGCATTTT. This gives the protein CASSRTGGHQPQHF.

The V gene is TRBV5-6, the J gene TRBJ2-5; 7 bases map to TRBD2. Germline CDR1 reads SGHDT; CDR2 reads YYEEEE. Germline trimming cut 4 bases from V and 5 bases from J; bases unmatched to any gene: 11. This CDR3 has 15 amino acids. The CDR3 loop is CASSQGGLVLETQYF. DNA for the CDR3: TGTGCCAGCAGCCAGGGTGGACTAGTGTTGGAGACCCAGTACTTC.

The CDR3 reads CASSLLAGRGEQYF. CDR3 DNA sequence: TGTGCCAGCAGCCTCCTGGCGGGGCGCGGCGAGCAGTACTTC. The genes are TRBV2 and TRBJ2-7, with D tentatively TRBD2 (6 bases). Germline V gives CDR1 SNHLY, CDR2 FYNNEI. The length of the CDR3 is 14 residues. Deletions cut 6 bases from V and 6 bases from J, with 18 bases between.

CDR3 region: CAWSEGGNTGELFF. CDR3 sequence (DNA): TGTGCCTGGAGTGAAGGAGGGAACACCGGGGAGCTGTTTTTT. V is TRBV30 and J is TRBJ2-2, with D maybe TRBD2 (5 bases). Germline lookup yields CDR1 GTSNPN and CDR2 SVGIG (reference sequence). V lost 1 base, J lost 1 base, and 7 bases lay in between. The CDR3 has 14 residues. Combining the CDR3 with reference TRBV30 and TRBJ2-2 gives the whole variable domain SQTIHQWPATLVQPVGSPLSLECTVEGTSNPNLYWYRQAAGRGLQLLFYSVGIGQISSEVPQNLSASRPQDRQFILSSKKLLLSDSGFYLCAWSEGGNTGELFFGEGSRLTVL.

The CDR3 DNA is TGTGCCAGCAGCTTAGTCGGCGGAACTAATGAAAAACTGTTTTTT. Encoded protein: CASSLVGGTNEKLFF. This chain uses TRBV11-2 with TRBJ1-4; no clear D gene. Germline CDR1 reads SGHAT; CDR2 reads FQNNGV. CDR3 length equals 15 residues. V shed 1 base and J shed 1 base, with 7 bases lying between them.

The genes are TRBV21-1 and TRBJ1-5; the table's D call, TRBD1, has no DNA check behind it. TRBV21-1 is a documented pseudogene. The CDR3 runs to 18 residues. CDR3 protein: CASSKVIKGVHSNQPQHF. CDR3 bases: TGTGCCAGCAGCAAAGTAATCAAGGGGGTCCATAGCAATCAGCCCCAGCATTTT.

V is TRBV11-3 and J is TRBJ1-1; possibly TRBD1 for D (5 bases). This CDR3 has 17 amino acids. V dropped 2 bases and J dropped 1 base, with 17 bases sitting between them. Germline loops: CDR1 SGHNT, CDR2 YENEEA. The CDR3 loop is CASSLSPAKDRNTEAFF. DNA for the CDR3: TGTGCCAGCAGCTTAAGCCCCGCTAAAGACAGGAACACTGAAGCTTTCTTT.

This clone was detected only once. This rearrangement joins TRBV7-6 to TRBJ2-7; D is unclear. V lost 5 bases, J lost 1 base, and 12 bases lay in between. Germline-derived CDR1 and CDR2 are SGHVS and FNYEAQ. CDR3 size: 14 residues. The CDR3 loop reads CASSRGGPSYEQYF. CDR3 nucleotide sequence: TGTGCCAGCAGCCGAGGCGGCCCATCCTACGAGCAGTACTTC.

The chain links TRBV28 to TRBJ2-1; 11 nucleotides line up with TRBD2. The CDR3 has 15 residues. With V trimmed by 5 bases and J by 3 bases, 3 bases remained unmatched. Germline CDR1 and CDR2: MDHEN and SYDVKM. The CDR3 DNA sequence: TGTGCCAGCAGTCCCACTAGCGGGAGCTACAATGAGCAGTTCTTC. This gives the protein CASSPTSGSYNEQFF. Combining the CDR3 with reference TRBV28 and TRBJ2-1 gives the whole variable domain DVKVTQSSRYLVKRTGEKVFLECVQDMDHENMFWYRQDPGLGLRLIYFSYDVKMKEKGDIPEGYSVSREKKERFSLILESASTNQTSMYLCASSPTSGSYNEQFFGPGTRLTVL.

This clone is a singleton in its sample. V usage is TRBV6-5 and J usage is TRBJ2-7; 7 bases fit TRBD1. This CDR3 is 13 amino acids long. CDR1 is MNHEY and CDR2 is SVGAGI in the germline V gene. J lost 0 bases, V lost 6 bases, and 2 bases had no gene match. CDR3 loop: CASSDRDSYEQYF. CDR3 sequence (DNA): TGTGCCAGCAGCGACAGGGACTCCTACGAGCAGTACTTC.

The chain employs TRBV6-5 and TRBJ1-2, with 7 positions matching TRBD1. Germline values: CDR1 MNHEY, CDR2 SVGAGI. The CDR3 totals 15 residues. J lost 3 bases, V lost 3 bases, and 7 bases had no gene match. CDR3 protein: CASSYFGQADYGYTF. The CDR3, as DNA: TGTGCCAGCAGTTATTTTGGACAGGCCGACTATGGCTACACCTTC.